Sequencing of this T cell receptor (beta chain) was carried out in a study of Graves' ophthalmopathy and Graves' hyperthyroidism. A word on this clonotype: Its antigen is currently unknown.

CAS ≥3, NOSPECS ≥4, moderate-to-severe activity and duration under 3 months marked donors with ophthalmopathy. What supplied the PBMCs was 7.5 to 10 ml of fresh peripheral blood. There are 14 residues in the CDR3. V dropped 6 bases and J dropped 4 bases, with 12 bases sitting between them. Per germline, CDR1 SNHLY and CDR2 FYNNEI. Study outcomes and limitations: For predicting ophthalmopathy progression, the model had almost 71% sensitivity and 72% to 75% specificity.

Amplification of TCR beta CDR3 regions used RNA transcripts. Scientists carried out first-round RT-PCR using HTBI primers and then a second-round multiplex PCR. TCRdb fed the multiplex PCR reads into MiXCR, producing one record per CDR3 protein. The sample lists 660,000 or so distinct CDR3 sequences; roughly 41% were seen once. What was sequenced was peripheral blood. V gene TRBV2 combines with J gene TRBJ2-2; tentative D call: TRBD1 (6 bases). The TCR comes from an adult man with Graves' ophthalmopathy. The CDR3 here is CASRTGLATGELFF. The CDR3 DNA follows: TGTGCCAGCAGAACAGGGTTGGCCACCGGGGAGCTGTTTTTT.